Each of the 8 T cell receptor beta chains below was sequenced from the same sample in a study of human T cells and chemical hapten exposure. One entry per CDR3 protein, called by TCRdb with MiXCR from the RACE reads. The sample includes roughly 54,000 distinct CDR3 sequences, 9.5% to 10% of them seen just once. Documented time point: patch test 2, 6 weeks after DPC sensitization. Treatment described: therapeutic diphenylcyclopropenone sensitization with weekly scalp DPC. Sequencing was performed on whole blood, taken in connection with sensitization to the hapten diphenylcyclopropenone (DPC). Receptors were obtained from a woman between 45 and 60 years old with alopecia areata. Some clones in this sample may be carry-over from other donors' samples.

V usage is TRBV18 and J usage is TRBJ1-6, with 9 bases that match TRBD1. The V segment lost 1 base and the J segment 5 bases; nucleotides outside the gene matches: 12. The germline V gene encodes CDR1 KGHSH and CDR2 LQKENI. The CDR3 runs to 19 residues. DNA of the CDR3: TGTGCCAGCTCACCACAATTGGACAGGGGAATGGGGAATAATTCACCCCTCCACTTT. It specifies CASSPQLDRGMGNNSPLHF.

The CDR3 sequence is CASSFSGVSTDTQYF. The CDR3 nucleotides read TGCGCCAGCAGCTTTAGCGGTGTGAGCACAGATACGCAGTATTTT. The chain is built from TRBV5-1 and TRBJ2-3, with D possibly matching TRBD2 (6 bases). Germline V lookup: CDR1 SGHRS, CDR2 YFSETQ. V gave up 2 bases and J gave up 0 bases, with 10 bases separating them. The CDR3 totals 15 residues. Full variable domain (missing parts from reference TRBV5-1 and TRBJ2-3): KAGVTQTPRYLIKTRGQQVTLSCSPISGHRSVSWYQQTPGQGLQFLFEYFSETQRNKGNFPGRFSGRQFSNSRSEMNVSTLELGDSALYLCASSFSGVSTDTQYFGPGTRLTVL.

The rearrangement joins TRBV20-1 to TRBJ2-1; the D is unclear. The length of the CDR3 is 13 residues. Per the germline V gene, CDR1 is DFQATT and CDR2 is SNEGSKA (reference sequence). V lost 0 bases, J lost 5 bases, and 8 bases lay in between. The CDR3 DNA follows: TGCAGTGCTAGAGAGGAGAACCACAATGAGCAGTTCTTC. Translation: CSAREENHNEQFF.

Only a few counts were recorded for this clonotype. This chain joins TRBV2 and TRBJ1-6; no clear D gene. Trimming cost V 6 bases and J 4 bases, with 10 bases left between them. The germline V gene has CDR1 SNHLY and CDR2 FYNNEI. The CDR3 is 14 residues long. The CDR3 is CASSLGGYNSPLHF. The CDR3 DNA follows: TGTGCCAGCAGCCTAGGAGGATATAATTCACCCCTCCACTTT.

The CDR3 region is CASEILAGDNEQFF. The CDR3, as DNA: TGTGCCAGCGAGATACTAGCGGGAGACAATGAGCAGTTCTTC. This sequence joins TRBV2 and TRBJ2-1, with 11 bases matching TRBD2. CDR1 is SNHLY and CDR2 is FYNNEI in the germline V gene. The junction had 5 bases not matched to a gene; V was cut back by 8 bases and J by 5 bases. This CDR3 region has 14 residues.

This clonotype was found a few times. V usage is TRBV6-2 or TRBV6-3 and J usage is TRBJ2-5; possibly TRBD2 for D (6 bases). CDR3 length equals 14 residues. Germline values: CDR1 MNHEY, CDR2 SVGEGT. V was trimmed by 6 bases and J by 5 bases, leaving 16 bases between them. The CDR3 sequence: CASRPPGGMETQYF. Written as DNA, the CDR3 is TGTGCCAGCAGACCTCCCGGGGGTATGGAGACCCAGTACTTC.

There are many counts of this clonotype. Compared with germline, one end of the junction differs, possibly owing to a read error. J is TRBJ1-3 and V is TRBV6-5, with D unclear. Germline CDR1 reads MNHEY; CDR2 reads SVGAGI. The CDR3 has 17 residues. The CDR3 spells CASSNSGSMGSGNTIYF. CDR3 DNA: TGTGCCAGCAGTAACTCGGGATCCATGGGCTCTGGAAACACCATATATTTT.

This clonotype has ten or more counts. The chain is built from TRBV6-5 and TRBJ2-5; D might be TRBD2 (5 bases). V was shortened by 0 bases and J by 5 bases, with 10 bases between the two germline ends. CDR1 and CDR2 from the germline V gene are MNHEY and SVGAGI. The CDR3 length is 14 residues. CDR3 bases: TGTGCCAGCAGTTACTCCCGGGATGCGGAGACCCAGTACTTC. Its protein product is CASSYSRDAETQYF.